A single sample is the source of the 15 T cell receptor beta chains below, sequenced in a study of T cell clonality in common variable immunodeficiency. Study-level points and caveats: Reportedly, TCR beta sequences from common variable immunodeficiency showed fewer deletions and N-nucleotide insertions.

Assay: immunoSEQ multiplex PCR; the TCRdb copy retains only in-frame clones and omits some. Recorded here are about 21,000 clones, with no singletons, and the ten leading clones hold 2% to 2.5%. These receptors' antigens are unknown. Sequenced: peripheral blood mononuclear cells. Every receptor here comes from a human donor with common variable immunodeficiency.

This clone was seen at least ten times. The read is 3 residues too short to cover the CDR3 end, so that end is filled in from the germline J gene. V and J are TRBV6-2 or TRBV6-3 and TRBJ2-4; D is perhaps TRBD1 (6 bases). Between the trimmed V and J ends, which lost 6 bases and 0 bases, there was a span of 6 bases. Germline V gene data show CDR1 as MNHEY and CDR2 as SVGEGT. CDR3 length: 13 residues. CDR3 DNA (partial): TGTGCCAGCAGGGGGGCAGCCAAAAACATT. Protein product: CASRGAAKNI. The whole CDR3 is CASRGAAKNIQYF.

This clone was seen many times. The CDR3 end lies 3 residues beyond the end of the read and is filled in from the germline J gene. The V and J genes are TRBV11-2 and TRBJ1-2, with 9 bases fitting TRBD1. CDR1 SGHAT and CDR2 FQNNGV come from the germline V gene. The CDR3 sequence is 14 residues long. This CDR3 reads CASSPQGAGVSYTF. The sequenced CDR3 bases are TGTGCCAGCAGCCCACAGGGGGCGGGGGTTTCG.

This clone was found many times. CDR3 DNA (partial): TGTGCCAGCAGTCCAGAAGGCAATCAGCCC. The encoded protein is CASSPEGNQP. The entire CDR3 is CASSPEGNQPQHF. The rearrangement joins TRBV2 to TRBJ1-5, with D hard to call. Sequencing ends 3 residues short of the CDR3 end; the germline J gene provides the rest. Trimming cost V 5 bases and J 2 bases, with 7 bases left between them. CDR3 length: 13 residues. Germline loops: CDR1 SNHLY, CDR2 FYNNEI.

The sample holds many counts of this clone. The read ends 3 residues early relative to the CDR3; the germline J gene fills the gap. The chain links TRBV6-2 or TRBV6-3 to TRBJ2-6; tentatively, D is TRBD1 (6 bases). With 6 bases removed from V and 4 bases from J, the gap between germline ends came to 19 bases. CDR1 MNHEY and CDR2 SVGEGT come from the germline V gene. The CDR3 length is 17 residues. The CDR3 reads CASSLGTHGSGANVLTF. The covered CDR3 bases are TGTGCCAGCAGCCTTGGGACACACGGCTCCGGGGCCAACGTC.

At least ten counts were recorded for this clone. The observed sequence ends 3 residues before the CDR3 terminus, with the missing tail filled in from the germline J gene. The chain couples TRBV5-8 to TRBJ2-1; TRBD1 matches at 8 bases. V trimming: 2 bases; J trimming: 6 bases; junction bases outside the gene matches: 7. The V gene's germline CDR1 is SGHTS and CDR2 YDEGEE. The CDR3 consists of 15 residues. CDR3 DNA (partial): TGTGCCAGCAGCTTTTCCGGACAGGGAATCAATGAG. Protein: CASSFSGQGINE. The entire CDR3 is CASSFSGQGINEQFF.

This clone was seen repeatedly, ten times or more. The read terminates 3 residues ahead of where the CDR3 ends, so the germline J gene completes it. This sequence joins TRBV7-8 and TRBJ1-6; D uncertain. V lost 8 bases and J 4 bases, leaving 9 bases between the germline ends. Germline V lookup: CDR1 SGHVS, CDR2 FQNEAQ. This CDR3 has 13 residues. The CDR3: CASAEAYNSPLHF. The sequenced CDR3 bases are TGTGCCAGCGCGGAGGCATATAATTCACCC.

This clone was seen many times. Incomplete CDR3 DNA: TGTGCCAGCTGCCCCGGGACAGCCACCGGGGAG. It codes for CASCPGTATGE. The full CDR3 reads CASCPGTATGELFF. V and J are TRBV19 and TRBJ2-2, with 7 bases matching TRBD1. The CDR3 end lies 3 residues beyond the end of the read and is filled in from the germline J gene. Germline trimming cut 9 bases from V and 4 bases from J; bases unmatched to any gene: 8. Germline CDR1 LNHDA, CDR2 SQIVND (reference sequence). The CDR3 spans 14 residues.

This clone was seen ten or more times. The read stops 3 residues short of the end of the CDR3; the missing end is completed from the germline J gene. The J gene is TRBJ1-5, the V gene TRBV19; D perhaps matches TRBD1 (6 bases). The CDR3 length is 14 residues. Germline CDR1 and CDR2: LNHDA and SQIVND (reference sequence). V lost 4 bases and J 6 bases, leaving 13 bases between the germline ends. Partial CDR3 DNA: TGTGCCAGTAGTAAGGAGGGGGTAAGTCAGCCC. Residues: CASSKEGVSQP. In full, the CDR3 is CASSKEGVSQPQHF.

This clone was seen a handful of times. The CDR3 spells CSAGRGQGADGVSYEQYF. The covered CDR3 bases are TGCAGTGCCGGGCGGGGGCAGGGGGCGGACGGGGTCTCCTACGAG. The chain is built from TRBV20-1 and TRBJ2-7; tentatively, D is TRBD1 (8 bases). The CDR3 is cut off 3 residues early in the read; its end comes from the germline J gene. Germline CDR1 reads DFQATT; CDR2 reads SNEGSKA (reference sequence). V lost 6 bases and J lost 0, with 27 bases in between. The length of the CDR3 is 18 residues.

This clone has at least ten counts. Sequencing ends 3 residues short of the CDR3 end; the germline J gene provides the rest. The V call is TRBV2, the J call TRBJ1-1; D gene uncertain. This CDR3 region has 14 residues. Trimming shortened V by 6 bases and J by 0 bases, and 11 bases separated the two germline ends. Per the germline V gene, CDR1 is SNHLY and CDR2 is FYNNEI. Partial CDR3 DNA: TGTGCCAGCAGCTACAGTATATTGAACACTGAA. The encoded protein is CASSYSILNTE. The whole CDR3 sequence reads CASSYSILNTEAFF.

This clone was seen ten or more times. From the germline J gene comes the end of the CDR3, since the read stops 3 residues before it. V usage is TRBV2 and J usage is TRBJ1-2, with no clear D. The V gene lost 0 bases and the J gene lost 3 bases, with 8 bases spanning the gap. CDR3 size: 14 residues. Germline assignment: CDR1 SNHLY and CDR2 FYNNEI. The CDR3 DNA, read in part, is TGTGCCAGCAGTGAAGCGCTGTCGGACTATGGC. It yields the protein CASSEALSDYG. The whole CDR3 protein reads CASSEALSDYGYTF.

This clone was seen at least ten times. With the read ending 3 residues before the CDR3 end, the germline J gene is used to fill in that end. The chain is built from TRBV18 and TRBJ1-3; tentative D call: TRBD1 (6 bases). The germline V gene encodes CDR1 KGHSH and CDR2 LQKENI. The CDR3 loop spans 15 amino acids. V was cut by 4 bases and J by 0 bases, with 10 bases left in between. The covered CDR3 bases are TGTGCCAGCTCACAAGGACAGAGCTCTGGAAACACC. This translates into CASSQGQSSGNT. The entire CDR3 reads CASSQGQSSGNTIYF.

There are many counts of this clone. Read sequence stops 3 residues before the CDR3 end, and the germline J gene provides the missing end. The chain couples TRBV19 to TRBJ1-1; 9 bases are shared with TRBD1. CDR1 is LNHDA, CDR2 SQIVND, per germline (reference sequence). Trimming took 2 bases from V and 5 from J; bases not matched to a gene: 6. The CDR3 contains 15 residues. The CDR3 sequence is CASSIRGQGYTEAFF. Incomplete CDR3 DNA: TGTGCCAGTAGTATAAGGGGACAGGGATATACTGAA.

Ten or more counts support this clone. The CDR3 end falls 3 residues outside the read, so it is completed with the germline J gene. The chain carries TRBV19 and TRBJ2-7, with 9 bases aligning to TRBD1. This CDR3 comprises 14 residues. Germline V CDR1 and CDR2: LNHDA, SQIVND (reference sequence). The J segment lost 1 base and the V segment lost 6 bases, leaving 4 bases of the junction unmatched. The CDR3 loop is CASSRDRASYEQYF. CDR3 DNA, as far as it was read: TGTGCCAGTAGCCGGGACAGGGCTTCCTACGAG. Supplemented by reference TRBV19 and TRBJ2-7, the full variable domain reads DGGITQSPKYLFRKEGQNVTLSCEQNLNHDAMYWYRQDPGQGLRLIYYSQIVNDFQKGDIAEGYSVSREKKESFPLTVTSAQKNPTAFYLCASSRDRASYEQYFGPGTRLTVT.

This clone came up many times. The read finishes 3 residues shy of the CDR3 end, and the germline J gene is used to complete it. The J gene is TRBJ2-3, the V gene TRBV10-1; 8 bases fit TRBD2. V shed 5 bases and J 3 bases; nucleotides not matched to a gene: 10. There are 16 residues in the CDR3. Germline assignment: CDR1 WNHNN and CDR2 SYGVQD (reference sequence). The CDR3 loop reads CASSPILPGGTDTQYF. Incomplete CDR3 DNA: TGCGCCAGCAGTCCGATTCTGCCGGGGGGGACAGATACG.